This is a list of T cell receptor beta chains from one sample in a study of T cell responses to AZD1222 COVID-19 vaccine. Using immunoSEQ multiplex PCR, the repertoire was profiled, and TCRdb retains in-frame clones only, with some absent. The sample includes some 69,000 clones, 65% to 90% of them seen just once. Specimen: peripheral blood, collected on day 0 of AZD1222 vaccination. These receptors were collected from an adult in good health. Each CDR3 is given with its conserved first and last residue. A D gene is named only where the DNA matches it firmly. Only part of the rows carry a size: once, few, many, or a class if the clone is expanded.

J gene,D gene,clone size,CDR3 length,V gene,CDR3 protein,CDR3 DNA
TRBJ1-1,TRBD1,-,15,TRBV5-4,CASSSSRQGGTEAFF,TGTGCCAGCAGCTCGAGCCGACAGGGCGGAACTGAAGCTTTCTTT
TRBJ1-3,-,-,14,TRBV25-1,CASSESGRRNTIYF,TGTGCCAGCAGTGAATCAGGGAGGAGAAACACCATATATTTT
TRBJ1-2,-,-,16,TRBV27,CASSPASGGVNYGYTF,TGTGCCAGCAGCCCAGCTTCGGGAGGGGTTAACTATGGCTACACCTTC
TRBJ1-3,-,-,13,TRBV5-1,CASSSGGGNTIYF,TGCGCCAGCAGCTCCGGCGGCGGAAACACCATATATTTT
TRBJ1-1,-,-,15,TRBV12-5,CASGLSPEMNTEAFF,TGTGCTAGTGGTTTATCGCCAGAGATGAACACTGAAGCTTTCTTT
TRBJ1-2,TRBD1,once,16,TRBV10-3,CAISVGEGQGASGYTF,TGTGCCATCAGTGTCGGCGAGGGGCAGGGGGCGTCTGGCTACACCTTC
TRBJ2-7,-,-,13,TRBV12-3/TRBV12-4,CATGPGLGAEQYF,TGTGCCACCGGGCCGGGCCTGGGAGCCGAGCAGTACTTC
TRBJ2-2,TRBD2,-,13,TRBV12-3/TRBV12-4,CASSLKRGGELFF,TGTGCCAGCAGTTTAAAGCGGGGCGGGGAGCTGTTTTTT
TRBJ2-3,-,-,16,TRBV6-5,CASSYRSDPSTDTQYF,TGTGCCAGCAGTTATAGGAGTGACCCTAGCACAGATACGCAGTATTTT
TRBJ1-2,TRBD1,-,16,TRBV27,CASSLWTGVGNYGYTF,TGTGCCAGCAGTCTATGGACAGGGGTTGGGAACTATGGCTACACCTTC
TRBJ1-6,TRBD1,-,15,TRBV6-6,CASSYEARGFSPLHF,TGTGCCAGCAGTTACGAGGCCAGGGGGTTTTCACCCCTCCACTTT
TRBJ1-5,-,-,13,TRBV7-9,CASSLEGVQPQHF,TGTGCCAGCAGCTTAGAGGGTGTTCAGCCCCAGCATTTT
TRBJ1-4,TRBD1,-,17,TRBV15,CATSRDRRDRGREKLFF,TGTGCCACCAGCAGAGATAGGAGGGACAGGGGACGAGAAAAACTGTTTTTT
TRBJ2-1,TRBD2,-,14,TRBV19,CASSMLADYNEQFF,TGTGCCAGTAGTATGCTAGCGGACTACAATGAGCAGTTCTTC
TRBJ2-1,TRBD2,-,15,TRBV6-5,CASSRSSGEYNEQFF,TGTGCCAGCAGCCGCTCTAGCGGGGAGTACAATGAGCAGTTCTTC
TRBJ2-3,TRBD2,-,16,TRBV6-6,CASSRAGRSPGDTQYF,TGTGCCAGCAGTCGAGCGGGGAGGTCACCGGGGGATACGCAGTATTTT
TRBJ1-4,-,-,15,TRBV14,CASSQEIPPNEKLFF,TGTGCCAGCAGCCAAGAAATACCTCCTAATGAAAAACTGTTTTTT
TRBJ1-5,-,few,14,TRBV7-3,CASSLEGGAQPQHF,TGTGCCAGCAGCTTAGAAGGAGGGGCTCAGCCCCAGCATTTT
TRBJ2-1,-,-,12,TRBV12-3/TRBV12-4,CASSTQANEQFF,TGTGCCAGCAGCACGCAAGCCAATGAGCAGTTCTTC
TRBJ2-2,TRBD2,-,16,TRBV9,CASSISLAGDTGELFF,TGTGCCAGCAGCATTAGTCTAGCGGGGGACACCGGGGAGCTGTTTTTT
TRBJ1-2,-,-,16,TRBV18,CASSPTRPALIGGYTF,TGTGCCAGCTCACCAACTCGGCCAGCCCTTATAGGGGGCTACACCTTC
TRBJ1-6,-,-,13,TRBV2,CASRVGRASPLHF,TGTGCCAGCAGGGTGGGACGGGCTTCACCCCTCCACTTT
TRBJ1-5,-,-,14,TRBV5-4,CASSLGGSNQPQHF,TGTGCCAGCAGCTTGGGGGGTTCCAATCAGCCCCAGCATTTT
TRBJ2-3,-,once,14,TRBV7-3,CASSFGSSTDTQYF,TGTGCCAGCAGCTTTGGTTCTAGCACAGATACGCAGTATTTT
TRBJ1-4,TRBD1,once,14,TRBV3-1/TRBV3-2,CASSQDHARGRLFF,TGTGCCAGCAGCCAAGATCATGCCAGGGGGCGCCTGTTTTTT
TRBJ1-2,-,-,13,TRBV7-8,CASGDHTNYGYTF,TGTGCCAGCGGGGACCACACTAACTATGGCTACACCTTC
TRBJ2-7,-,-,16,TRBV19,CASSGGTTGFTYEQYF,TGTGCCAGTAGTGGGGGGACCACCGGGTTCACCTACGAGCAGTACTTC
TRBJ1-5,-,once,16,TRBV30,CAWSDPVTYSNQPQHF,TGTGCCTGGAGTGATCCGGTTACATATAGCAATCAGCCCCAGCATTTT
TRBJ1-5,-,-,15,TRBV2,CASTRRSGGTQPQHF,TGTGCCAGCACACGTAGATCGGGAGGGACGCAGCCCCAGCATTTT
TRBJ2-3,-,-,15,TRBV6-5,CASIPEGLASNTQYF,TGTGCCAGCATCCCGGAGGGGTTGGCTTCGAATACGCAGTATTTT
TRBJ1-5,-,-,15,TRBV9,CASSPTTGYNQPQHF,TGTGCCAGCAGCCCCACGACAGGATACAATCAGCCCCAGCATTTT
TRBJ1-3,TRBD1,few,17,TRBV7-2,CASSLAGTAGSGNTIYF,TGTGCCAGCAGCTTAGCGGGGACAGCCGGCTCTGGAAACACCATATATTTT
TRBJ1-1,TRBD1,-,15,TRBV18,CASSPRTGRDTEAFF,TGTGCCAGCTCACCGCGGACAGGGAGGGACACTGAAGCTTTCTTT
TRBJ1-1,-,-,13,TRBV5-4,CASSFVGEAEAFF,TGTGCCAGCAGCTTTGTCGGGGAAGCTGAAGCTTTCTTT
TRBJ2-7,TRBD1,-,15,TRBV5-1,CASSLGWTGWDEQYF,TGCGCCAGCAGCTTGGGTTGGACAGGGTGGGACGAGCAGTACTTC
TRBJ1-3,-,-,15,TRBV7-9,CASSLADTSGNTIYF,TGTGCCAGCAGCTTAGCGGACACCTCTGGAAACACCATATATTTT
TRBJ1-1,-,-,15,TRBV11-2,CASSPRTLPSTEAFF,TGTGCCAGCAGCCCCCGGACACTCCCGAGCACTGAAGCTTTCTTT
TRBJ2-5,-,-,12,TRBV3-1/TRBV3-2,CASSLLQETQYF,TGTGCCAGCAGCCTACTCCAAGAGACCCAGTACTTC
TRBJ2-3,TRBD2,few,18,TRBV9,CASSPSLLAGARTDTQYF,TGTGCCAGCAGCCCCTCCCTCCTGGCGGGAGCCCGGACAGATACGCAGTATTTT
TRBJ2-5,-,-,13,TRBV6-1,CASTPRPKETQYF,TGTGCCAGCACCCCCAGGCCCAAGGAGACCCAGTACTTC
TRBJ1-5,-,-,12,TRBV12-3/TRBV12-4,CASSTRGQPQHF,TGTGCCAGCAGTACGAGGGGTCAGCCCCAGCATTTT
TRBJ2-2,TRBD1,once,16,TRBV18,CASSPVDRGLAGELFF,TGTGCCAGCTCACCCGTTGACAGGGGTTTGGCCGGGGAGCTGTTTTTT
TRBJ1-5,-,-,14,TRBV7-9,CASSLEIQNQPQHF,TGTGCCAGCAGCTTGGAAATTCAGAATCAGCCCCAGCATTTT
TRBJ1-2,TRBD1,-,15,TRBV6-5,CASSGQGAVFYGYTF,TGTGCCAGCAGCGGACAGGGGGCCGTTTTCTATGGCTACACCTTC
TRBJ2-7,-,-,15,TRBV18,CASSPPQILSYEQYF,TGTGCCAGCTCACCACCCCAGATTCTCTCCTACGAGCAGTACTTC
TRBJ2-2,TRBD2,-,16,TRBV28,CASSLAGVPNTGELFF,TGTGCCAGCAGTTTAGCGGGGGTTCCGAACACCGGGGAGCTGTTTTTT